The clone carrying this TCR beta chain was seen a few times. Its matching antigen is unknown. This record belongs to a study of regulatory T cells in long-lasting Graves disease. General study findings and limits: TCR diversity in persistent Graves' patients was below that of newly diagnosed ones. Persistent patients shared about 3,000 public clonotypes among themselves. Newly diagnosed patients shared fewer, at 900 to 1,000.

As to time point: persistent/refractory GD, antithyroid drugs over 5 years with positive TRAb. Construction of the TCR library relied on RNA isolated from PBMCs. According to the study, TCR beta libraries were built with iRepertoire HTBI primers and CDR3-region Arm-PCR. MiXCR was run by TCRdb on the multiplex PCR reads, yielding one entry per CDR3 protein. The sample has over 350,000 distinct CDR3 sequences, about a fifth seen once. The trim removed 3 bases at V and 9 bases at J, leaving 2 bases unmatched. The CDR3 length is 13 residues. Germline values: CDR1 SGHTA, CDR2 FQGNSA. This clonotype was obtained from a female donor with Graves disease. V and J are TRBV7-2 and TRBJ2-7, with TRBD2 matching 13 bases. The sequencing used peripheral blood mononuclear cells (PBMCs), collected when the disease was refractory, from a patient treated with antithyroid drugs. CDR3 residues: CASSFRLAGGQYF. Written as DNA, the CDR3 is TGTGCCAGCAGCTTTAGACTAGCGGGAGGGCAGTACTTC.